The rows below give T cell receptor beta chains drawn from one sample of a study of beta chain features in type 1 diabetes. TCRdb's table, derived via immunoSEQ multiplex PCR, lists solely in-frame clones and lacks some. The table records hundreds of thousands of clones, around 15% of them present only once. Sequencing input: naive CD4+ T cells from blood. Every receptor here comes from a young man in good health. The CDR3 runs from the conserved cysteine through the conserved F or W. Each record gives: clone size, V gene, D gene, J gene, CDR3 DNA, CDR3 protein. The D gene is left open where the match is weak. Size is omitted from some rows. Given values are once, few, many or a class for expanded clones.

clone_size: .; v_call: TRBV18; d_call: TRBD2; j_call: TRBJ2-3; cdr3_nt: TGTGCCAGCTCCCCCGGACTAGCGGGAGGAGCAGATACGCAGTATTTT; cdr3_aa: CASSPGLAGGADTQYF
clone_size: few; v_call: TRBV30; d_call: .; j_call: TRBJ2-2; cdr3_nt: TGTGCCTGGAGTGTAGGGCCAAAGCCGAACACCGGGGAGCTGTTTTTT; cdr3_aa: CAWSVGPKPNTGELFF
clone_size: .; v_call: TRBV6-4; d_call: TRBD2; j_call: TRBJ2-3; cdr3_nt: TGTGCCAGCAGTGACTCAACTAGCGGGAGGGATACGCAGTATTTT; cdr3_aa: CASSDSTSGRDTQYF
clone_size: .; v_call: TRBV28; d_call: TRBD2; j_call: TRBJ2-1; cdr3_nt: TGTGCCAGCGGACTAGCGGGAGTACGCAGTGAGCAGTTCTTC; cdr3_aa: CASGLAGVRSEQFF
clone_size: .; v_call: TRBV5-4; d_call: .; j_call: TRBJ1-4; cdr3_nt: TGTGCCAGCAAACGGACGCAAGCCGCGGATGAAAAACTGTTTTTT; cdr3_aa: CASKRTQAADEKLFF
clone_size: .; v_call: TRBV9; d_call: .; j_call: TRBJ2-5; cdr3_nt: TGTGCCAGCAGCGTAGCCCCCCACCAGCAAGAGACCCAGTACTTC; cdr3_aa: CASSVAPHQQETQYF
clone_size: few; v_call: TRBV28; d_call: .; j_call: TRBJ2-7; cdr3_nt: TGTGCCAGCAGTTCTACTTGGGAGCAGTACTTC; cdr3_aa: CASSSTWEQYF
clone_size: few; v_call: TRBV9; d_call: .; j_call: TRBJ2-6; cdr3_nt: TGTGCCAGCAGCGGGAGGAGCTCTGGGGCCAACGTCCTGACTTTC; cdr3_aa: CASSGRSSGANVLTF
clone_size: .; v_call: TRBV18; d_call: .; j_call: TRBJ2-3; cdr3_nt: TGTGCCAGCTCCCGCACAGATACGCAGTATTTT; cdr3_aa: CASSRTDTQYF
clone_size: few; v_call: TRBV9; d_call: .; j_call: TRBJ2-2; cdr3_nt: TGTGCCAGCAGCCTGCGAGGGGGGACCGGGGAGCTGTTTTTT; cdr3_aa: CASSLRGGTGELFF
clone_size: few; v_call: TRBV5-1; d_call: TRBD1; j_call: TRBJ2-3; cdr3_nt: TGCGCCAGCAGTCAAGGACAGGGGAGGACAGATACGCAGTATTTT; cdr3_aa: CASSQGQGRTDTQYF
clone_size: .; v_call: TRBV28; d_call: .; j_call: TRBJ2-4; cdr3_nt: TGTGCCAGCAAATCCTCAGCGGGTCCAAACATTCAGTACTTC; cdr3_aa: CASKSSAGPNIQYF
clone_size: .; v_call: TRBV28; d_call: TRBD1; j_call: TRBJ1-5; cdr3_nt: TGTGCCAGCAGAGAGGGACAGGGAGGTGGCAATCAGCCCCAGCATTTT; cdr3_aa: CASREGQGGGNQPQHF
clone_size: .; v_call: TRBV7-9; d_call: TRBD2; j_call: TRBJ2-1; cdr3_nt: TGTGCCAGCAGCTTAGAGGCACTAGCGGGGGGTCCCCACTACAATGAGCAGTTCTTC; cdr3_aa: CASSLEALAGGPHYNEQFF
clone_size: .; v_call: TRBV15; d_call: TRBD1; j_call: TRBJ2-3; cdr3_nt: TGTGCCACCAGCAGAGGACAGGGTATAAGCACAGATACGCAGTATTTT; cdr3_aa: CATSRGQGISTDTQYF
clone_size: .; v_call: TRBV13; d_call: TRBD1; j_call: TRBJ2-5; cdr3_nt: TGTGCCAGCAGCCTCTCCTCTGGGGGTACAGGGGGGTTTCGGGAGACCCAGTACTTC; cdr3_aa: CASSLSSGGTGGFRETQYF
clone_size: .; v_call: TRBV7-3; d_call: TRBD1; j_call: TRBJ2-2; cdr3_nt: TGTGCCAGCAGCTTCCTGACAGGGTCCGGGGAGCTGTTTTTT; cdr3_aa: CASSFLTGSGELFF
clone_size: few; v_call: TRBV29-1; d_call: TRBD1; j_call: TRBJ1-1; cdr3_nt: TGCAGCGCCCAAGGACAGGTGAACACTGAAGCTTTCTTT; cdr3_aa: CSAQGQVNTEAFF
clone_size: few; v_call: TRBV4-2; d_call: TRBD1; j_call: TRBJ2-7; cdr3_nt: TGTGCCAGCAGCCAGGCTGGGACAGGGGCTATTGAGCAGTACTTC; cdr3_aa: CASSQAGTGAIEQYF
clone_size: few; v_call: TRBV4-2; d_call: .; j_call: TRBJ1-4; cdr3_nt: TGTGCCAGCAGCCAAGACCCGAAATCTTTAACTAATGAAAAACTGTTTTTT; cdr3_aa: CASSQDPKSLTNEKLFF
clone_size: .; v_call: TRBV29-1; d_call: .; j_call: TRBJ2-3; cdr3_nt: TGCAGCGTTGAAAGACAGTCCAGTTTTCTCACAGATACGCAGTATTTT; cdr3_aa: CSVERQSSFLTDTQYF
clone_size: .; v_call: TRBV4-2; d_call: .; j_call: TRBJ1-5; cdr3_nt: TGTGCCAGCAGCCAAGATCCCCAGAGGCCCCAGCATTTT; cdr3_aa: CASSQDPQRPQHF
clone_size: .; v_call: TRBV5-4; d_call: TRBD1; j_call: TRBJ2-5; cdr3_nt: TGTGCCAGCAGCAACAGGGGGCGTGGGGAGACCCAGTACTTC; cdr3_aa: CASSNRGRGETQYF
clone_size: few; v_call: TRBV5-6; d_call: .; j_call: TRBJ2-5; cdr3_nt: TGTGCCAGCAGCGTACAAGAGACCCAGTACTTC; cdr3_aa: CASSVQETQYF
clone_size: .; v_call: TRBV2; d_call: TRBD2; j_call: TRBJ2-2; cdr3_nt: TGTGCCAGCCGAGGCGGGGGGCCCGACACCGGGGAGCTGTTTTTT; cdr3_aa: CASRGGGPDTGELFF
clone_size: .; v_call: TRBV10-3; d_call: TRBD1; j_call: TRBJ2-1; cdr3_nt: TGTGCCATCAGCTGGACAGGAGCCTACAATGAGCAGTTCTTC; cdr3_aa: CAISWTGAYNEQFF
clone_size: .; v_call: TRBV7-6; d_call: .; j_call: TRBJ1-5; cdr3_nt: TGTGCCAGCAGCCCTGGGGGCAATCAGCCCCAGCATTTT; cdr3_aa: CASSPGGNQPQHF
clone_size: .; v_call: TRBV6-5; d_call: TRBD2; j_call: TRBJ2-3; cdr3_nt: TGTGCCAGCAGTTACTCGAGCGGGAGCGGCACAGATACGCAGTATTTT; cdr3_aa: CASSYSSGSGTDTQYF
clone_size: .; v_call: TRBV29-1; d_call: .; j_call: TRBJ2-7; cdr3_nt: TGCAGCGTTCAGGGCCGCGGGGAATTGGGGCAGTACTTC; cdr3_aa: CSVQGRGELGQYF
clone_size: .; v_call: TRBV27; d_call: TRBD1; j_call: TRBJ1-2; cdr3_nt: TGTGCCAGCAGCCCGGGACAGCTGATCTACACCTTC; cdr3_aa: CASSPGQLIYTF
clone_size: .; v_call: TRBV5-4; d_call: .; j_call: TRBJ1-6; cdr3_nt: TGTGCCAGCAGCCAAGATGGGGGCCTTTCACCCCTCCACTTT; cdr3_aa: CASSQDGGLSPLHF
clone_size: few; v_call: TRBV11-1; d_call: .; j_call: TRBJ1-1; cdr3_nt: TGTGCCAGCAGCTTAGAGGAAGCAGGGGAGGTTTTCTTT; cdr3_aa: CASSLEEAGEVFF
clone_size: .; v_call: TRBV2; d_call: .; j_call: TRBJ1-2; cdr3_nt: TGTGCCAGCAAGGCCCGGGACACCTCTAACTATGGCTACACCTTC; cdr3_aa: CASKARDTSNYGYTF
clone_size: .; v_call: TRBV27; d_call: .; j_call: TRBJ1-2; cdr3_nt: TGTGCCAGCAGTTTACGAGGGCGGCAGGGTGGCTACACCTTC; cdr3_aa: CASSLRGRQGGYTF
clone_size: .; v_call: TRBV1; d_call: .; j_call: TRBJ2-3; cdr3_nt: TGCACCAGCAGCCAAACCGACGGGGGGAACACAGATACGCAGTATTTT; cdr3_aa: CTSSQTDGGNTDTQYF
clone_size: few; v_call: TRBV7-3; d_call: .; j_call: TRBJ2-6; cdr3_nt: TGTGCCAGCAGCCAAGGACAGCTAGGACGATCTGGGGCCAACGTCCTGACTTTC; cdr3_aa: CASSQGQLGRSGANVLTF
clone_size: few; v_call: TRBV2; d_call: .; j_call: TRBJ2-2; cdr3_nt: TGTGCCAGCAGAGGAGGGGTCACCGGGGAGCTGTTTTTT; cdr3_aa: CASRGGVTGELFF
clone_size: .; v_call: TRBV7-3; d_call: .; j_call: TRBJ2-5; cdr3_nt: TGTGCCAGCAGCTTCGGGACCCAAGAGACCCAGTACTTC; cdr3_aa: CASSFGTQETQYF
clone_size: few; v_call: TRBV29-1; d_call: .; j_call: TRBJ2-1; cdr3_nt: TGCAGCGTTGTTACTAGGGACACTAAGCAGTTCTTC; cdr3_aa: CSVVTRDTKQFF
clone_size: .; v_call: TRBV10-3; d_call: TRBD1; j_call: TRBJ1-2; cdr3_nt: TGTGCCATCAGCGCTAAGACAGGGGACTATGGCTACACCTTC; cdr3_aa: CAISAKTGDYGYTF
clone_size: few; v_call: TRBV7-2; d_call: .; j_call: TRBJ2-1; cdr3_nt: TGTGCCAGCAGCTTAGCGGGACGGAAACTGTACAATGAGCAGTTCTTC; cdr3_aa: CASSLAGRKLYNEQFF
clone_size: .; v_call: TRBV28; d_call: TRBD1; j_call: TRBJ1-5; cdr3_nt: TGTGCCAGCAGTGGGATTCCGGGACAGGGGGCCTGGTGGAGCAATCAGCCCCAGCATTTT; cdr3_aa: CASSGIPGQGAWWSNQPQHF
clone_size: few; v_call: TRBV7-7; d_call: .; j_call: TRBJ2-3; cdr3_nt: TGTGCTAGCAGCTTAGGACGGGCGGATACGCAGTATTTT; cdr3_aa: CASSLGRADTQYF
clone_size: .; v_call: TRBV7-9; d_call: TRBD1; j_call: TRBJ1-2; cdr3_nt: TGTGCCAGCAGCGCCGGACAGGGGGTAGGGTATGGCTACACCTTC; cdr3_aa: CASSAGQGVGYGYTF
clone_size: few; v_call: TRBV25-1; d_call: .; j_call: TRBJ2-2; cdr3_nt: TGTGCCAGCAGTGAAGTGTGGGGAAGGGTTGACACCGGGGAGCTGTTTTTT; cdr3_aa: CASSEVWGRVDTGELFF
clone_size: .; v_call: TRBV12-5; d_call: TRBD1; j_call: TRBJ2-7; cdr3_nt: TGTGCTAGTGGGACCGGACAGGGATCCTACGAGCAGTACTTC; cdr3_aa: CASGTGQGSYEQYF
clone_size: .; v_call: TRBV9; d_call: TRBD1; j_call: TRBJ2-5; cdr3_nt: TGTGCCAGCAGCGTAGGAGTCTCTGTAGGGGGCGCAGGGGAGACCCAGTACTTC; cdr3_aa: CASSVGVSVGGAGETQYF
clone_size: .; v_call: TRBV15; d_call: TRBD1; j_call: TRBJ2-7; cdr3_nt: TGTGCCACCAGCAGAGGGGACAGGGGGCCCTACGAGCAGTACTTC; cdr3_aa: CATSRGDRGPYEQYF
clone_size: .; v_call: TRBV15; d_call: TRBD2; j_call: TRBJ2-1; cdr3_nt: TGTGCCACCAGCAGGGGGACCGGGACTAGGGGCAATGAGCAGTTCTTC; cdr3_aa: CATSRGTGTRGNEQFF
clone_size: few; v_call: TRBV29-1; d_call: TRBD1; j_call: TRBJ2-3; cdr3_nt: TGCAGCGTTTCTCCTTCAGGGGGAAGCACAGATACGCAGTATTTT; cdr3_aa: CSVSPSGGSTDTQYF
clone_size: few; v_call: TRBV5-4; d_call: TRBD1; j_call: TRBJ2-2; cdr3_nt: TGTGCCAGCAGACCAGACAGGGGGCGAACCACCGGGGAGCTGTTTTTT; cdr3_aa: CASRPDRGRTTGELFF
clone_size: .; v_call: TRBV7-2; d_call: .; j_call: TRBJ2-5; cdr3_nt: TGTGCCAGCAGCTTCACCCAAGAGACCCAGTACTTC; cdr3_aa: CASSFTQETQYF